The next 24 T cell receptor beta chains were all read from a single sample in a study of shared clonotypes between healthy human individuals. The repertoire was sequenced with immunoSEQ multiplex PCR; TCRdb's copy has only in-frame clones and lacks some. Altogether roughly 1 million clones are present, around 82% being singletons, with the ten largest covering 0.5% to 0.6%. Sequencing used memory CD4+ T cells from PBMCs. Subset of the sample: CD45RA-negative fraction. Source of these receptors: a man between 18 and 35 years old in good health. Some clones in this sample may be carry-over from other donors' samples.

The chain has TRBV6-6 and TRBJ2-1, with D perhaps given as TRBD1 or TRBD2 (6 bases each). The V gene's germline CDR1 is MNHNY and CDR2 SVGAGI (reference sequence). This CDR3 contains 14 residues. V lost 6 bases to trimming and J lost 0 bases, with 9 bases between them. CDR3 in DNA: TGTGCCAGCAGCGGGGGCGCCTCCTACAATGAGCAGTTCTTC. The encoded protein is CASSGGASYNEQFF.

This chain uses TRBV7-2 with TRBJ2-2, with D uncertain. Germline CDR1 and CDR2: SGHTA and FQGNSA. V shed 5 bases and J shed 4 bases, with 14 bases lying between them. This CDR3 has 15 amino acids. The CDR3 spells CASSRSFDGTGELFF. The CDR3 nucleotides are TGTGCCAGCAGCCGGAGCTTCGATGGCACCGGGGAGCTGTTTTTT.

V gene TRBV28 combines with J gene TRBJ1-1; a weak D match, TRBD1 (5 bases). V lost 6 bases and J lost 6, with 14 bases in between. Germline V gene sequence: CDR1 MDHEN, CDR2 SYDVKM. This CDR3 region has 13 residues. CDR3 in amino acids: CASRWGMDAEAFF. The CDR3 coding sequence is TGTGCCAGCAGATGGGGGATGGACGCTGAAGCTTTCTTT.

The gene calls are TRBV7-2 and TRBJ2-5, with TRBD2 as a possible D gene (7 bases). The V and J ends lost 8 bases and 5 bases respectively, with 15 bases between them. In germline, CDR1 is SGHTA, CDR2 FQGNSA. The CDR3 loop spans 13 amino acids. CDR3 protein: CASARRGGETQYF. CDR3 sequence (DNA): TGTGCCAGCGCACGGAGGGGGGGGGAGACCCAGTACTTC. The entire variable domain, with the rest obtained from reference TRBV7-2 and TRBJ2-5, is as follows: GAGVSQSPSNKVTEKGKDVELRCDPISGHTALYWYRQSLGQGLEFLIYFQGNSAPDKSGLPSDRFSAERTGGSVSTLTIQRTQQEDSAVYLCASARRGGETQYFGPGTRLLVL.

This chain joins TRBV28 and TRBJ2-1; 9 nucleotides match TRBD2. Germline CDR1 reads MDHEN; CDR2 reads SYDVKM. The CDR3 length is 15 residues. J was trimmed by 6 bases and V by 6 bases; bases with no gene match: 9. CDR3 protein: CASSLRAGGSNEQFF. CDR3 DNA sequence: TGTGCCAGCAGCCTCCGAGCGGGAGGTAGCAATGAGCAGTTCTTC.

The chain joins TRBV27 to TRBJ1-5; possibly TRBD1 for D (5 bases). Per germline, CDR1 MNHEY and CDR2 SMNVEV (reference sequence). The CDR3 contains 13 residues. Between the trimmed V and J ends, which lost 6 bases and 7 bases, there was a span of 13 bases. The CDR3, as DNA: TGTGCCAGCAGCCCCTCACGGGGGCAGCCCCAGCATTTT. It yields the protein CASSPSRGQPQHF.

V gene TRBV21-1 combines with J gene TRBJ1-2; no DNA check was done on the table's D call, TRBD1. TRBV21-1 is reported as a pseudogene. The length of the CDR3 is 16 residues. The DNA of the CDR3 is TGTGCCAGCAGCACTCTAGGACAGGCTGCTAACTATGGCTACACCTTC. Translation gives CASSTLGQAANYGYTF.

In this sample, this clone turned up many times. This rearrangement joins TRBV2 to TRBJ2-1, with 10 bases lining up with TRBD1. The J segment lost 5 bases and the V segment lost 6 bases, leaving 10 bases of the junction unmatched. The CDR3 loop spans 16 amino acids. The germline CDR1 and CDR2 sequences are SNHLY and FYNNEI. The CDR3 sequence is CASRAGTGAGDNEQFF. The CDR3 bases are TGTGCCAGCAGGGCCGGGACAGGGGCGGGTGACAATGAGCAGTTCTTC.

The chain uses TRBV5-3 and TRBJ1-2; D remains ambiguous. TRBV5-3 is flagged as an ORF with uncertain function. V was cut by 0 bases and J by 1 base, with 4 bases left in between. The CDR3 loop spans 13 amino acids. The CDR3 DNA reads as TGTGCCAGAAGCTTGGCGGTTAACTATGGCTACACCTTC. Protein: CARSLAVNYGYTF.

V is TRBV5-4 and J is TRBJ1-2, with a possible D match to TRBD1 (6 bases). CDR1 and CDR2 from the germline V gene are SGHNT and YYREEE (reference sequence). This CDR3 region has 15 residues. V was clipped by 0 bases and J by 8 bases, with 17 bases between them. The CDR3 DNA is TGTGCCAGCAGCTTGGGAGGCGGAGGGGGGCGAGGCTACACCTTC. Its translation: CASSLGGGGGRGYTF.

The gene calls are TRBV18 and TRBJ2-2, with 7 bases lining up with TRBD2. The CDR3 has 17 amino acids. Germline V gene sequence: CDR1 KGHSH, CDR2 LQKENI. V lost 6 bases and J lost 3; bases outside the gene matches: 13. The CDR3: CASSPIPGGQYTGELFF. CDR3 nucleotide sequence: TGTGCCAGCTCCCCTATACCGGGAGGTCAGTACACCGGGGAGCTGTTTTTT.

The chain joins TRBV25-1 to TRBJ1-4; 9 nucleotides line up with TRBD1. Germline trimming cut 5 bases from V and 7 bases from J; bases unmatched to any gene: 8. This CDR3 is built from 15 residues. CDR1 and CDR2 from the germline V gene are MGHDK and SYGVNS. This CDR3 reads CASSQGTGSFEKLFF. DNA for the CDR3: TGTGCCAGCAGTCAAGGGACAGGGAGCTTTGAAAAACTGTTTTTT. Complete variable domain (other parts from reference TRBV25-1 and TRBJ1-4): EADIYQTPRYLVIGTGKKITLECSQTMGHDKMYWYQQDPGMELHLIHYSYGVNSTEKGDLSSESTVSRIRTEHFPLTLESARPSHTSQYLCASSQGTGSFEKLFFGSGTQLSVL.

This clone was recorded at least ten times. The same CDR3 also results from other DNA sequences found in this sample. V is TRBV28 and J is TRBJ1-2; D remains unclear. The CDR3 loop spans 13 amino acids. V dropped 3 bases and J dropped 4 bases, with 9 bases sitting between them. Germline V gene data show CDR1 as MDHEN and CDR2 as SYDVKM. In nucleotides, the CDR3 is TGTGCCAGCAGTTTTGGTGGAACCTATGGCTACACCTTC. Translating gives CASSFGGTYGYTF.

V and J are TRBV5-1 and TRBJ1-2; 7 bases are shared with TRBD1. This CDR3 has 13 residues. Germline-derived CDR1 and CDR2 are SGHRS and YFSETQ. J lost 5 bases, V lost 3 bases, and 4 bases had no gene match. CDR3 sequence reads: CASSSSGGYGYTF. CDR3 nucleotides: TGCGCCAGCAGCTCCTCAGGGGGGTATGGCTACACCTTC.

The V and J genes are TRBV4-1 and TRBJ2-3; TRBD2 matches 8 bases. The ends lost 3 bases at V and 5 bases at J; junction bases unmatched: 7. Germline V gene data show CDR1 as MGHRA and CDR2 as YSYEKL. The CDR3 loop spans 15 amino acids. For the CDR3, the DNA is TGCGCCAGCAGCCAGGGAGCGGGAGCGGTAGATACGCAGTATTTT. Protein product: CASSQGAGAVDTQYF.

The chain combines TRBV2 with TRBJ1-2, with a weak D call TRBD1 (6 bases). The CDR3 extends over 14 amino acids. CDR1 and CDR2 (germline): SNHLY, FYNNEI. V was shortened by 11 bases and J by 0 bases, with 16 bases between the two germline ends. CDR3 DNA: TGTGCCGGCAAGGGGGGAGGGACTAACTATGGCTACACCTTC. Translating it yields CAGKGGGTNYGYTF.

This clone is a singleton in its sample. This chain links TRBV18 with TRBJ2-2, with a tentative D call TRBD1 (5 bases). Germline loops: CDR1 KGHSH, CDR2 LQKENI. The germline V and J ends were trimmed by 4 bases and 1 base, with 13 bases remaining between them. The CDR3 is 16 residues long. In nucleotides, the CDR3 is TGTGCCAGCTCACTAGTCCAGGGCCAGAACACCGGGGAGCTGTTTTTT. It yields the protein CASSLVQGQNTGELFF.

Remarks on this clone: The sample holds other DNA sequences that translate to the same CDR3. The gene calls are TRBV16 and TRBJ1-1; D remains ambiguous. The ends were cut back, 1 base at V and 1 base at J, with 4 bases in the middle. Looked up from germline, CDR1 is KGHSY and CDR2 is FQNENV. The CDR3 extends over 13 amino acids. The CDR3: CASSQYKNTEAFF. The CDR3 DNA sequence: TGTGCCAGCAGCCAATATAAGAACACTGAAGCTTTCTTT.

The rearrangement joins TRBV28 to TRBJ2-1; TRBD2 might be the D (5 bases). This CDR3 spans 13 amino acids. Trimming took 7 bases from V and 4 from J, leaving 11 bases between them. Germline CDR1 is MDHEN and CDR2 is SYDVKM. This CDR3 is CASTRGGYNEQFF. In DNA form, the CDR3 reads TGTGCCAGCACCCGAGGAGGATACAATGAGCAGTTCTTC.

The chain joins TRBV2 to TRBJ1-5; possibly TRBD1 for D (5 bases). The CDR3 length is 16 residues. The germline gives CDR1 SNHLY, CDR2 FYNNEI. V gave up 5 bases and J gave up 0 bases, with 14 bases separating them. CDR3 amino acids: CASSPPGRNSNQPQHF. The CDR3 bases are TGTGCCAGCAGTCCACCGGGACGGAATAGCAATCAGCCCCAGCATTTT.

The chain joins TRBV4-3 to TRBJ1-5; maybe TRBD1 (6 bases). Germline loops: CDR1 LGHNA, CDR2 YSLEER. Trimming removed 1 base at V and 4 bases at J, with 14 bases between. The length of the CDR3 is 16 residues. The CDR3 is CASSQGPPGANQPQHF. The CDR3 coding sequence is TGCGCCAGCAGCCAAGGGCCCCCAGGGGCTAATCAGCCCCAGCATTTT.

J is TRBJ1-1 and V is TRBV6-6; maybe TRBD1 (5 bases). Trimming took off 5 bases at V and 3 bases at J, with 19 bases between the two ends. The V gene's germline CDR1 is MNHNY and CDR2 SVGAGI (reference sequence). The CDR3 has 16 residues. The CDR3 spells CASSTARAILDTEAFF. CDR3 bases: TGTGCCAGCAGTACCGCCAGGGCAATTCTAGACACTGAAGCTTTCTTT.

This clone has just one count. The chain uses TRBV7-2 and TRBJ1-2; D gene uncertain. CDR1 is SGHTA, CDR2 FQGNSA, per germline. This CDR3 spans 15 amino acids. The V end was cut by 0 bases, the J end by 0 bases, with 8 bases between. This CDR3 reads CASSLAQLANYGYTF. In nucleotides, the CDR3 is TGTGCCAGCAGCTTAGCGCAACTAGCTAACTATGGCTACACCTTC. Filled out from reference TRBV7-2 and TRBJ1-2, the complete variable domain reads GAGVSQSPSNKVTEKGKDVELRCDPISGHTALYWYRQSLGQGLEFLIYFQGNSAPDKSGLPSDRFSAERTGGSVSTLTIQRTQQEDSAVYLCASSLAQLANYGYTFGSGTRLTVV.

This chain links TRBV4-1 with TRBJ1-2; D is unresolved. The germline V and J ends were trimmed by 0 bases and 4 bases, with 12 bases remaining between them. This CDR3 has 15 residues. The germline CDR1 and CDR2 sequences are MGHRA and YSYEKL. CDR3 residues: CASSQEVRALYGYTF. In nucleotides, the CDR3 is TGCGCCAGCAGCCAAGAGGTGAGGGCCCTCTATGGCTACACCTTC.